Listed below are T cell receptor beta chains from one sample, sequenced in a study of quantifying T cell responses using KT2 cells. One entry per CDR3 protein, called by TCRdb with MiXCR from the UMI-ligation and nested PCR reads. The sample contains approximately 57,000 distinct CDR3 sequences, 9% to 15% of which appear only once. Sequenced sample: PBMCs spiked with cells of the T cell clone KT2. The source is a human donor. Both conserved end residues are part of each CDR3.

>TRBJ1-4|TRBV5-4|15
CASSLPGPGFEKLFF
>TRBJ2-6|TRBV21-1|14
CASSASSGANVLTF
>TRBJ2-2|TRBV10-3|14
CAISESGRTGELFF
>TRBJ1-1|TRBV6-2/TRBV6-3|14
CASSYSGEGTEAFF
>TRBJ2-1|TRBV3-1|14
CASSPSGGAPEQFF
>TRBJ2-7|TRBV12-3/TRBV12-4|16
CASSPPAGGSTREQYF
>TRBJ1-5|TRBV6-1|15
CASRAQGSLNQPQHF
>TRBJ2-4|TRBV27|16
CASSHGTGRRKNIQYF
>TRBJ1-2|TRBV29-1|13
CSVEFGGPRGYNF
>TRBJ2-5|TRBV29-1|13
CSGRRTPGETQYF
>TRBJ1-1|TRBV6-2/TRBV6-3|14
CASSYVTLNTEAFF
>TRBJ2-1|TRBV29-1|13
CSVGGDRDNEQFF
>TRBJ1-2|TRBV12-3/TRBV12-4|11
CASRQTDGYTF
>TRBJ1-6|TRBV2|15
CASTEESTPNSPLHF
>TRBJ2-5|TRBV18|17
CASSPATGQGEQETQYF
>TRBJ1-1|TRBV27|14
CASTPGGLNTEAFF
>TRBJ2-3|TRBV4-1|14
CASSQAFSTDTQYF
>TRBJ1-2|TRBV18|13
CASSPRTGNGYTF
>TRBJ1-1|TRBV11-1|15
CASSLVPGRDTEAFF
>TRBJ2-1|TRBV14|16
CASSQDFGTVHNEQFF
>TRBJ1-6|TRBV18|13
CASSRTGVSPLHF
>TRBJ2-3|TRBV11-3|16
CASSSTSGGSTDTQYF
>TRBJ2-3|TRBV29-1|12
CSVRGGTDTQYF
>TRBJ2-1|TRBV30|13
CAWAGGPYNEQFF
>TRBJ2-5|TRBV7-9|16
CRTSGLAGRSQETQYF
>TRBJ2-3|TRBV3-1|14
CASRQEPTTDTQYF
>TRBJ2-3|TRBV5-1|14
CASRGREFTDTQYF
>TRBJ1-2|TRBV18|14
CASSDTGGVYGYTF
>TRBJ2-6|TRBV7-8|15
CASSLWGSGANVLTF
>TRBJ2-7|TRBV7-7|16
CASSLEIPAAAYEQYF
>TRBJ1-2|TRBV15|15
CATSRDRTGNYGYTF
>TRBJ2-3|TRBV3-1|16
CASSQVLAGGVDTQYF
>TRBJ2-3|TRBV15|15
CATSRDIRATDTQYF
>TRBJ1-5|TRBV7-9|19
CASSLGSGPTGHSNQPQHF
>TRBJ1-3|TRBV7-2|14
CASSFRGPGNTIYF
>TRBJ1-2|TRBV12-3/TRBV12-4|13
CASSGRVTYGYTF
>TRBJ1-2|TRBV6-5|14
CASSPDRWNYGYTF
>TRBJ1-1|TRBV19|13
CASRTTGIAEAFF
>TRBJ2-7|TRBV20-1|11
CSARQSYEQYF
>TRBJ2-2|TRBV24-1|15
CATSAGGTRGGELFF
>TRBJ2-2|TRBV5-1|14
CASSTQGFTGELFF
>TRBJ2-1|TRBV7-8|13
CASRAPSYNEQFF
>TRBJ2-3|TRBV7-2|15
CASSHALRYTDTQYF
>TRBJ2-2|TRBV4-2|18
CASSQGAARSENTGELFF
>TRBJ1-1|TRBV29-1|13
CSVERGAETEAFF
>TRBJ2-3|TRBV7-9|14
CASILFPSTDTQYF
>TRBJ2-5|TRBV6-5|13
CASRRDRGETQYF
>TRBJ2-3|TRBV12-5|21
CASGLVVVTRRGFFETDTQYF
>TRBJ2-5|TRBV18|15
CASSHSGTPGVAQYF
>TRBJ2-5|TRBV6-2/TRBV6-3|16
CASSTRDTWYQETQYF
>TRBJ2-2|TRBV20-1|17
CSARDGARARNTGELFF
>TRBJ1-2|TRBV2|15
CASSGFRDNPYGYTF
>TRBJ2-7|TRBV14|22
CASSQIGDRARGPSWISYEQYF